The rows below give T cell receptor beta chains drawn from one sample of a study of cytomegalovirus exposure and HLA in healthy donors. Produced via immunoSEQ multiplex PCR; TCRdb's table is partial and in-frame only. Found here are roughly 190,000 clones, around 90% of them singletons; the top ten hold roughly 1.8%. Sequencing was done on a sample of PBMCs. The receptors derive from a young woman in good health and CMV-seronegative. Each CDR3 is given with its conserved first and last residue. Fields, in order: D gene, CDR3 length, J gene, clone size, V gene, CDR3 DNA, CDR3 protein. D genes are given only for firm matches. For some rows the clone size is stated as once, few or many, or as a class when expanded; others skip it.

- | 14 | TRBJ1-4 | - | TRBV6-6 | TGTGCCAGCAGCCTTATCCGGGAACCCGAAAAACTGTTTTTT | CASSLIREPEKLFF
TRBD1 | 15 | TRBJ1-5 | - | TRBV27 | TGTGCCAGCAGTCCCGGGACAGGGGGCGGTCAGCCCCAGCATTTT | CASSPGTGGGQPQHF
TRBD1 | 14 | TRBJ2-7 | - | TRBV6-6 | TGTGCCAGCAGTGCCTCGGGACAGGGCTACGAGCAGTACTTC | CASSASGQGYEQYF
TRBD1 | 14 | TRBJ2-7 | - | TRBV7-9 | TGTGCCAGCAGAAACGACAGGGAGTCCTACGAGCAGTACTTC | CASRNDRESYEQYF
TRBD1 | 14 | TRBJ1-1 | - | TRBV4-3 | TGCGCCAGCAGCCAAGATGAAGGGACAGGGGAAGCTTTCTTT | CASSQDEGTGEAFF
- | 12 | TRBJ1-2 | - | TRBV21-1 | TGTGCCAGCAAAACAGGGGGCTATGGCTACACCTTC | CASKTGGYGYTF
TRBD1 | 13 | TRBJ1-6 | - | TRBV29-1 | TGCAGCGTCCTGGACAGGAATAATTCACCCCTCCACTTT | CSVLDRNNSPLHF
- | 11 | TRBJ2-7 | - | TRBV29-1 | TGCAGCGTTGTGGGAGGGGGAGAGCAGTACTTC | CSVVGGGEQYF
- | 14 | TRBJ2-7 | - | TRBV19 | TGTGCCAGTAGTATACTGGGCAGGCCCTACGAGCAGTACTTC | CASSILGRPYEQYF
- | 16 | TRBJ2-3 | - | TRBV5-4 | TGTGCCAGCAGCTTCCTCGGGGGACCTAGCACAGATACGCAGTATTTT | CASSFLGGPSTDTQYF
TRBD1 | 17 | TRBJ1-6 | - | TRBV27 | TGTGCCAGCAGTTCTAGGACAGGGGGCCCCAGAGGATCACCCCTCCACTTT | CASSSRTGGPRGSPLHF
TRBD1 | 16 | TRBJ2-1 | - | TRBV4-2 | TGTGCCAGCAGCCAAGACCCCGGGACAGGGGAGAATGAGCAGTTCTTC | CASSQDPGTGENEQFF
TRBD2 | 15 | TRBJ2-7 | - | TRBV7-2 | TGTGCCAGCAGCTTCCGGGAGGGCCGTTCCTACGAGCAGTACTTC | CASSFREGRSYEQYF
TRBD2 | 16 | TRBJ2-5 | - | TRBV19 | TGTGCCAGTAGTATAGGACAGGCGGGGGGGCGCAAGACCCAGTACTTC | CASSIGQAGGRKTQYF
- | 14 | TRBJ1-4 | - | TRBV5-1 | TGCGCCAGCAGCACCGGACAGCCGGATGAAAAACTGTTTTTT | CASSTGQPDEKLFF
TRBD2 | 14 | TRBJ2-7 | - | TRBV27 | TGTGCCAGCAGTTCGGTGGCGGGAGCCTACGAGCAGTACTTC | CASSSVAGAYEQYF
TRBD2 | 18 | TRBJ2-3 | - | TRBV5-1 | TGCGCCAGCAGCTTGGCCCCCCTAGCGGGGGCTTTCACAGATACGCAGTATTTT | CASSLAPLAGAFTDTQYF
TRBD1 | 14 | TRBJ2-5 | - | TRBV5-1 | TGCGCCAGCAGCTGGAGGACAGGGGAAGAGACCCAGTACTTC | CASSWRTGEETQYF
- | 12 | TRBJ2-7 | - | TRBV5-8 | TGTGCCAGCAGCTTAACGCGCCACGAGCAGTACTTC | CASSLTRHEQYF
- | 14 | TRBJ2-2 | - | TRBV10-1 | TGCGCCAGCAGCAAACAGGGAGGGTCCGGGGAGCTGTTTTTT | CASSKQGGSGELFF
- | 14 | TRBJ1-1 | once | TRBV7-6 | TGTGCCAGCAGCCGGGTGGGAGTGAACACTGAAGCTTTCTTT | CASSRVGVNTEAFF
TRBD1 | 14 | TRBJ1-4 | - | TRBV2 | TGTGCCAGCAGCGGACAGGCCGCGGGAGAAAAACTGTTTTTT | CASSGQAAGEKLFF
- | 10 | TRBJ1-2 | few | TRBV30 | TGTGCCTGCCGGTCGTATGGCTACACCTTC | CACRSYGYTF
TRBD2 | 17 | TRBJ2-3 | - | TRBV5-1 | TGCGCCAGCAGCCCCCGGGGTTTAGCGGGGAACACAGATACGCAGTATTTT | CASSPRGLAGNTDTQYF
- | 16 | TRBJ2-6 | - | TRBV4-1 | TGCGCCAGCAGCCAACCTCCAGGGTCCGGGGCCAACGTCCTGACTTTC | CASSQPPGSGANVLTF
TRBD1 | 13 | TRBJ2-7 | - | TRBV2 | TGTGCCAGCAGTGCCGGGACAGGGAACGAGCAGTACTTC | CASSAGTGNEQYF
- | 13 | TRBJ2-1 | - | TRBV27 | TGTGCCAGCAGTTTATCCCCATACAATGAGCAGTTCTTC | CASSLSPYNEQFF
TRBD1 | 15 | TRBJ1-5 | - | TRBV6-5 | TGTGCCAGCAGCCAGACAGGGATTTTCAATCAGCCCCAGCATTTT | CASSQTGIFNQPQHF
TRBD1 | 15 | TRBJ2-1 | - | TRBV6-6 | TGTGCCAGCAGTTCCCTCCCGGACAGGCCCAATGAGCAGTTCTTC | CASSSLPDRPNEQFF
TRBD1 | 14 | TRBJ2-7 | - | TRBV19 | TGTGCCAGTAGTGCGGGACAGGGCCCCTACGAGCAGTACTTC | CASSAGQGPYEQYF
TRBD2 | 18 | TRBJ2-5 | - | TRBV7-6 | TGTGCCAGCAGCTCAGCACCGGGACTAGCGGGGATTAGGGAGACCCAGTACTTC | CASSSAPGLAGIRETQYF
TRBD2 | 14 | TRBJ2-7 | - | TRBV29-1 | TGCAGCGTCGAACTAGCGGGGAGCTCCTACGAGCAGTACTTC | CSVELAGSSYEQYF
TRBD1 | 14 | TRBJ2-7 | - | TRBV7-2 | TGTGCCAGCACCCTTACCACAGGGGCCTACGAGCAGTACTTC | CASTLTTGAYEQYF
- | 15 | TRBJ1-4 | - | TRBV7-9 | TGTGCCAGCAGCTTAGGGGGGCCCAAACAGGAAAAACTGTTTTTT | CASSLGGPKQEKLFF
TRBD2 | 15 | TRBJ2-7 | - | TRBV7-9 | TGTGCCAGCAGCTTAGCAAGCGGGGCTCTCTACGAGCAGTACTTC | CASSLASGALYEQYF
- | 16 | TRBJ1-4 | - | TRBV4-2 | TGTGCCAGCAGCCAAGGACACGGCTCATCTAATGAAAAACTGTTTTTT | CASSQGHGSSNEKLFF
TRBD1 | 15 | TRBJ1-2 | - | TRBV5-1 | TGCGCCAGCAGCGGCACAGGGGGAAACAACTATGGCTACACCTTC | CASSGTGGNNYGYTF
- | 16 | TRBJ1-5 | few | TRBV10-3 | TGTGCCATCAGTGAGGGCGGTGGGAGCGGTGGCCAGCCCCAGCATTTT | CAISEGGGSGGQPQHF
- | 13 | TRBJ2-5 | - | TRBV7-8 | TGTGCCAGCAGCTCGGCAGGGGAAGAGACCCAGTACTTC | CASSSAGEETQYF
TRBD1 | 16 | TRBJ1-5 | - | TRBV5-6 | TGTGCCAGCAGCTTGGGTCACAGGGGATGGTATCAGCCCCAGCATTTT | CASSLGHRGWYQPQHF
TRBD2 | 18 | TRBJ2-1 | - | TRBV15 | TGTGCCACCACCACACTCCTTTTGCGGGGAGGGTCCTACAATGAGCAGTTCTTC | CATTTLLLRGGSYNEQFF
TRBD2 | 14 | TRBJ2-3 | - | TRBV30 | TGTGCCTGGAGTGCAGCGGGAGGGGGAGATACGCAGTATTTT | CAWSAAGGGDTQYF
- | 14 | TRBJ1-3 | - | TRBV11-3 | TGTGCCAGCAAAAAAGAGGGATTCGGAAACACCATATATTTT | CASKKEGFGNTIYF
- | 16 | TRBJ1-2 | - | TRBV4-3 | TGCGCCAGCAGCCATCGCGGACAGCCCGACTACTATGGCTACACCTTC | CASSHRGQPDYYGYTF
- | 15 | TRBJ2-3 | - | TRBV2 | TGTGCCAGCAGTGAACTAGGATCCGGCACAGATACGCAGTATTTT | CASSELGSGTDTQYF